The 5 T cell receptor beta chains below all came from one sample that was sequenced in a study of blood T cells in healthy people across ages. Combining a sample-barcoded 5' primer with a J-beta primer mix, a second PCR ran for roughly 7 to 12 cycles. In TCRdb, the 5' RACE reads were re-called with MiXCR into one record per CDR3 protein. The sample records roughly 680,000 distinct CDR3 sequences, over 20% being singletons. Sequencing input: blood. The receptors come from a man between 65 and 85 years old in good health.

This clonotype appeared a few times. The V gene is TRBV20-1, the J gene TRBJ2-1, with a possible D match to TRBD2 (6 bases). CDR1 is DFQATT, CDR2 SNEGSKA, per germline (reference sequence). Trimming took off 1 base at V and 7 bases at J, with 11 bases between the two ends. This CDR3 is 13 amino acids long. The CDR3: CSARGLVKNEQFF. The CDR3 DNA reads as TGCAGTGCTAGAGGACTAGTTAAAAATGAGCAGTTCTTC.

The CDR3: CASSLGTSGPVRQETQYF. The CDR3 DNA reads as TGTGCCAGCAGCTTAGGGACTAGCGGACCCGTTAGGCAAGAGACCCAGTACTTC. The chain uses TRBV11-2 and TRBJ2-5, with 10 bases matching TRBD2. The CDR3 consists of 18 residues. V gave up 1 base and J gave up 2 bases; unmatched junction bases: 10. CDR1 is SGHAT and CDR2 is FQNNGV in the germline V gene. Complete variable domain (other parts from reference TRBV11-2 and TRBJ2-5): EAGVAQSPRYKIIEKRQSVAFWCNPISGHATLYWYQQILGQGPKLLIQFQNNGVVDDSQLPKDRFSAERLKGVDSTLKIQPAKLEDSAVYLCASSLGTSGPVRQETQYFGPGTRLLVL.

The V gene is TRBV12-3 or TRBV12-4, the J gene TRBJ1-4, with 10 bases lining up with TRBD1. The V segment lost 6 bases and the J segment 5 bases; nucleotides outside the gene matches: 6. This CDR3 has 15 amino acids. The CDR3 DNA reads TGTGCCAGCAGCCCGTGGACAGGGGGAAATGAAAAACTGTTTTTT. Translating gives CASSPWTGGNEKLFF.

This clonotype was seen a few times. V gene TRBV7-2 combines with J gene TRBJ1-1, with a weak D call TRBD1 (6 bases). The CDR3 is 15 residues long. Trimming took 0 bases from V and 0 from J, leaving 8 bases between them. Germline V gene data show CDR1 as SGHTA and CDR2 as FQGNSA. The CDR3 nucleotides read TGTGCCAGCAGCTTAGCGACAGGCGTGAACACTGAAGCTTTCTTT. Protein product: CASSLATGVNTEAFF.

This clonotype has ten or more counts. V is TRBV6-2 or TRBV6-3 and J is TRBJ2-3; TRBD2 agrees at 7 bases. CDR1 MNHEY and CDR2 SVGEGT come from the germline V gene. Trimming took 6 bases from V and 4 from J; bases not matched to a gene: 10. The CDR3 contains 15 residues. This CDR3 is CASSTSRAGADTQYF. The CDR3 DNA follows: TGTGCCAGCAGCACAAGCCGTGCGGGGGCAGATACGCAGTATTTT.